The clone carrying this T cell receptor (beta chain) was counted many times. Its antigen is unknown. Deletions cut 2 bases from V and 0 bases from J, with 14 bases between. Germline CDR1 is DFQATT and CDR2 is SNEGSKA (reference sequence). This CDR3 has 17 amino acids. The sample is drawn from a study of spatial heterogeneity in lung cancer. About the research overall: An average of more than ten raw reads was observed per unique TCR and UMI combination. Whole-study findings and limits: The study found ubiquitous expanded tumor TCRs in blood more at resection than follow-up.

As to time point: sample taken at primary tumor resection. Whole RNA was taken from tumor, nontumor lung or frozen PBMC; it was then sequenced unsorted. The approximately 69 donors had untreated early-stage non-small cell lung cancer. Unique molecular identifiers, one per molecule, were present on every TCR cDNA molecule. TCRdb re-called the 5' RACE reads with MiXCR, one entry per CDR3 protein. The sample lists about 23,000 distinct CDR3 sequences; approximately 3.3% were seen once. The rearrangement links TRBV20-1 to TRBJ2-6; D is unresolved. This receptor was obtained from a female donor with early-stage non-small cell lung cancer. The sequencing used PBMCs, collected at surgery. CDR3 in amino acids: CSARSSRHNSGANVLTF. The CDR3 DNA sequence: TGCAGTGCTAGAAGCTCGCGACATAACTCTGGGGCCAACGTCCTGACTTTC.